The 26 T cell receptor beta chains listed next were all sequenced from one sample in a study of lymphopenia after photon versus proton radiotherapy. Produced via immunoSEQ multiplex PCR; TCRdb's table is partial and in-frame only. The sample lists some 55,000 clones, over 70% occurring once. Specimen: peripheral blood, collected from a patient treated with photon-based radiotherapy. All receptors derive from a man between 45 and 60 years old with gastric cancer.

This clone was observed a few times. CDR3 DNA: TGTGCCAGCAGGCCCCAGGGGGCTGGTGGCTACACCTTC. Translation gives CASRPQGAGGYTF. V usage is TRBV28 and J usage is TRBJ1-2; 8 bases align to TRBD1. The CDR3 has 13 residues. Trimming cost V 6 bases and J 7 bases; bases outside gene matches: 7. Per the germline V gene, CDR1 is MDHEN and CDR2 is SYDVKM.

This chain connects TRBV29-1 to TRBJ2-3; TRBD1 aligns across 8 bases. The V segment lost 3 bases and the J segment 5 bases; nucleotides outside the gene matches: 4. CDR1 is SQVTM and CDR2 is ANQGSEA in the germline V gene. The CDR3 is made up of 13 amino acids. The CDR3 DNA is TGCAGCGTTGAGGGCAGGGGGCGAGATACGCAGTATTTT. Translating gives CSVEGRGRDTQYF.

This sequence joins TRBV4-3 and TRBJ2-7, with TRBD2 identical over 10 bases. This CDR3 spans 14 amino acids. Trimming cost V 5 bases and J 2 bases; bases outside gene matches: 3. Germline CDR1 is LGHNA and CDR2 is YSLEER. CDR3 coding DNA: TGCGCCAGCAGCGAGCGGGAGGGCCCCTACGAGCAGTACTTC. The encoded protein is CASSEREGPYEQYF.

The rearrangement joins TRBV7-9 to TRBJ2-1; 12 bases align to TRBD2. The CDR3 covers 16 residues. CDR1 is SEHNR and CDR2 is FQNEAQ in the germline V gene (reference sequence). With 5 bases clipped from V and 5 bases from J, the junction kept 7 bases outside the gene matches. CDR3 sequence reads: CASSRLLAGGDNEQFF. The CDR3 DNA is TGTGCCAGCAGCCGTTTGCTAGCGGGAGGGGACAATGAGCAGTTCTTC.

CDR3 amino acids: CASPRGASSYNEQFF. As DNA, the CDR3 is TGCGCCAGCCCGCGGGGGGCAAGCTCCTACAATGAGCAGTTCTTC. The chain joins TRBV10-1 to TRBJ2-1; 8 nucleotides agree with TRBD2. Losses at the gene ends were 8 bases for V and 0 bases for J; bases not matched to a gene: 6. The CDR3 is 15 residues long. Germline V gene data show CDR1 as WNHNN and CDR2 as SYGVQD (reference sequence).

The chain recombines TRBV21-1 with TRBJ1-4. TRBV21-1 constitutes a pseudogene. This CDR3 comprises 11 residues. CDR3 protein: CASSDGPKLFF. Here the CDR3 DNA reads TGTGCCAGCAGCGACGGCCCCAAACTGTTTTTT.

CDR3 in amino acids: CASSMKGRKAFF. The CDR3 DNA reads as TGTGCCAGTAGTATGAAGGGGAGAAAAGCTTTCTTT. This chain links TRBV19 with TRBJ1-1, with D possibly TRBD1 on 5 matching bases. V dropped 3 bases and J dropped 9 bases, with 11 bases sitting between them. The CDR3 has 12 amino acids. Germline loops: CDR1 LNHDA, CDR2 SQIVND (reference sequence).

CDR3 DNA: TGCAGCGTTCTAAAACTCCGGGACAGAGCCTACGAGCAGTACTTC. It yields the protein CSVLKLRDRAYEQYF. The chain carries TRBV29-1 and TRBJ2-7; 7 bases match TRBD1. The CDR3 loop spans 15 amino acids. J was trimmed by 2 bases and V by 5 bases; bases with no gene match: 12. Germline V gene data show CDR1 as SQVTM and CDR2 as ANQGSEA.

The CDR3, as DNA: TGTGCCAGCAGTCCCCGGACTAGCGGGAGCCTTAGCTCCTACAATGAGCAGTTCTTC. Protein product: CASSPRTSGSLSSYNEQFF. This chain joins TRBV27 and TRBJ2-1; 13 bases align to TRBD2. This CDR3 region has 19 residues. The J segment lost 0 bases and the V segment lost 5 bases, leaving 10 bases of the junction unmatched. CDR1 is MNHEY and CDR2 is SMNVEV in the germline V gene (reference sequence).

V usage is TRBV19 and J usage is TRBJ1-1; D is perhaps TRBD1 (5 bases). Germline CDR1 LNHDA, CDR2 SQIVND (reference sequence). Trimming cost V 7 bases and J 4 bases, with 16 bases left between them. CDR3 length: 14 residues. The CDR3 region is CASIPGRRSTEAFF. The CDR3 DNA is TGTGCCAGTATTCCGGGACGTCGGAGCACTGAAGCTTTCTTT.

This clone was seen only a few times. CDR3 protein: CASSSGQGAYEQFF. Here the CDR3 DNA reads TGTGCCAGCAGCTCGGGACAGGGGGCCTATGAGCAGTTCTTC. V usage is TRBV7-9 and J usage is TRBJ2-1; TRBD1 matches at 12 bases. Germline-derived CDR1 and CDR2 are SEHNR and FQNEAQ (reference sequence). V lost 4 bases and J lost 8; bases outside the gene matches: 3. The CDR3 length is 14 residues.

This clone was counted once. This sequence joins TRBV7-2 and TRBJ2-1; D perhaps matches TRBD1 (6 bases). With 0 bases removed from V and 7 bases from J, the gap between germline ends came to 10 bases. Germline CDR1 SGHTA, CDR2 FQGNSA. The CDR3 totals 14 residues. CDR3 DNA: TGTGCCAGCAGCTTAGCTAGACAGGAGAATGAGCAGTTCTTC. Encoded protein: CASSLARQENEQFF.

The chain carries TRBV27 and TRBJ1-2; D unclear. Germline CDR1 is MNHEY and CDR2 is SMNVEV (reference sequence). The CDR3 totals 14 residues. V was trimmed by 0 bases and J by 4 bases, leaving 9 bases between them. As DNA, the CDR3 is TGTGCCAGCAGTTTATCAGGCTATTCCTATGGCTACACCTTC. It codes for CASSLSGYSYGYTF.

This chain joins TRBV12-5 and TRBJ2-7; the match to TRBD2 covers 11 bases. With V trimmed by 4 bases and J by 3 bases, 5 bases remained unmatched. The CDR3 runs 15 residues. Germline V gene lookup returns CDR1 LGHNT and CDR2 FRNRAP. CDR3 region: CASGSGTSGGYEQYF. The CDR3 DNA reads as TGTGCTAGTGGTTCTGGGACTAGCGGAGGCTACGAGCAGTACTTC.

The CDR3 region has the DNA TGTGCCAGCAGCCTCCGACAGGGGGCGAACATTCAGTACTTC. Protein product: CASSLRQGANIQYF. V and J are TRBV5-6 and TRBJ2-4, with 10 bases fitting TRBD1. V trimming: 4 bases; J trimming: 7 bases; junction bases outside the gene matches: 5. This CDR3 is 14 amino acids long. Germline values: CDR1 SGHDT, CDR2 YYEEEE.

This clone came up once. The rearrangement links TRBV10-2 to TRBJ2-2, with TRBD2 matching 13 bases. The CDR3 spans 16 residues. Trimming removed 6 bases from V and 3 bases from J; junction bases left unmatched: 4. The germline V gene encodes CDR1 WSHSY and CDR2 SAAADI. The CDR3: CASSTGTSGDTGELFF. CDR3 nucleotide sequence: TGCGCCAGCAGCACCGGGACTAGCGGGGACACCGGGGAGCTGTTTTTT.

The V gene is TRBV27, the J gene TRBJ2-7; TRBD2 might be the D (7 bases). The germline V gene has CDR1 MNHEY and CDR2 SMNVEV (reference sequence). The CDR3 is 15 amino acids. Trimming stripped 6 bases from V and 2 bases from J, with 17 bases between. In DNA, the CDR3 is TGTGCCAGCAGGAAGCCAGGGGACTACACCTACGAGCAGTACTTC. It is translated as CASRKPGDYTYEQYF.

This sequence joins TRBV28 and TRBJ2-3; TRBD1 might be the D (5 bases). The V gene's germline CDR1 is MDHEN and CDR2 SYDVKM. With 6 bases removed from V and 4 bases from J, the gap between germline ends came to 20 bases. CDR3 size: 16 residues. This CDR3 reads CASSSRVGVVADTQYF. CDR3 sequence (DNA): TGTGCCAGCAGCTCCCGTGTAGGGGTAGTAGCAGATACGCAGTATTTT.

The chain employs TRBV7-3 and TRBJ2-2; D might be TRBD2 (6 bases). The germline V gene has CDR1 SGHTA and CDR2 FQGTGA. Trimming removed 5 bases from V and 3 bases from J, with 13 bases in between. The length of the CDR3 is 15 residues. This CDR3 reads CASSRDSSYTGELFF. The CDR3 DNA is TGTGCCAGCAGCCGGGACTCCTCCTACACCGGGGAGCTGTTTTTT.

The chain carries TRBV28 and TRBJ1-4, with 7 nucleotides matching TRBD1. The germline V gene has CDR1 MDHEN and CDR2 SYDVKM. The CDR3 is 16 amino acids. The V segment lost 6 bases and the J segment 1 base; nucleotides outside the gene matches: 8. Written as DNA, the CDR3 is TGTGCCAGCAGCCTCCGGACAGGCTTAACTAATGAAAAACTGTTTTTT. This translates into CASSLRTGLTNEKLFF.

This rearrangement joins TRBV5-8 to TRBJ2-2; D call uncertain. V gave up 0 bases and J gave up 1 base, with 10 bases separating them. Germline CDR1 reads SGHTS; CDR2 reads YDEGEE. This CDR3 contains 16 residues. CDR3: CASSLDVIRNTGELFF. The CDR3 bases are TGTGCCAGCAGCTTGGATGTTATTAGGAACACCGGGGAGCTGTTTTTT.

J is TRBJ2-1 and V is TRBV18; 9 bases fit TRBD1. Germline-derived CDR1 and CDR2 are KGHSH and LQKENI. This CDR3 has 14 amino acids. The J segment lost 15 bases and the V segment lost 2 bases, leaving 11 bases of the junction unmatched. DNA of the CDR3: TGTGCCAGCTCACCATTTGACCGGGACAGGGTCAGGTTCTTC. Protein: CASSPFDRDRVRFF.

The V call is TRBV27, the J call TRBJ2-3; 10 positions match TRBD1. The CDR3 has 15 amino acids. Germline V gene sequence: CDR1 MNHEY, CDR2 SMNVEV (reference sequence). Trimming at V came to 6 bases and at J to 4 bases, leaving 7 bases not matched to a gene. The CDR3 protein is CASSDRDRGSDTQYF. CDR3 nucleotide sequence: TGTGCCAGCAGCGACCGGGACAGGGGTTCAGATACGCAGTATTTT.

This rearrangement joins TRBV19 to TRBJ1-5; 12 positions agree with TRBD1. The V gene's germline CDR1 is LNHDA and CDR2 SQIVND (reference sequence). J gave up 7 bases and V 7 bases, and 8 bases lay outside the gene matches. The CDR3 sequence is 15 residues long. CDR3 region: CASIAPGTGGQPQHF. For the CDR3, the DNA is TGTGCCAGTATTGCCCCCGGGACAGGGGGCCAGCCCCAGCATTTT.

The V call is TRBV7-2, the J call TRBJ2-3; 7 bases line up with TRBD2. Germline V gene lookup returns CDR1 SGHTA and CDR2 FQGNSA. V dropped 5 bases and J dropped 3; count of bases not matched to a gene: 11. The CDR3 is 16 amino acids. The DNA for the CDR3 is TGTGCCAGCAGCCCTCGTGCGGGAGCGGGTACAGATACGCAGTATTTT. Its translation: CASSPRAGAGTDTQYF.

This chain connects TRBV7-3 to TRBJ2-3; D is uncertain. This CDR3 comprises 13 residues. V was cut by 3 bases and J by 3 bases, with 7 bases left in between. Germline CDR1 SGHTA, CDR2 FQGTGA. CDR3 DNA sequence: TGTGCCAGCAGCTTTTCCACTACAGATACGCAGTATTTT. It encodes CASSFSTTDTQYF. Full variable domain (remainder filled in from reference TRBV7-3 and TRBJ2-3): GAGVSQTPSNKVTEKGKYVELRCDPISGHTALYWYRQSLGQGPEFLIYFQGTGAADDSGLPNDRFFAVRPEGSVSTLKIQRTERGDSAVYLCASSFSTTDTQYFGPGTRLTVL.